A single T cell receptor (beta chain) is shown here with its context. Its antigen is unknown. The assay was immunoSEQ multiplex PCR, and TCRdb's table has in-frame clones only and misses some. The data hold 63,000 or so clones, with 85% observed a single time. This sample is part of a study of T cell responses to AZD1222 COVID-19 vaccine. Per the germline V gene, CDR1 is SGDLS and CDR2 is YYNGEE. Trimming cost V 0 bases and J 0 bases; bases outside gene matches: 6. This CDR3 is 17 amino acids long. General study results and limits: Females outnumbered males among donors, who were mostly white British; clonal diversity was possibly underestimated. Dominant at 160-218 and 743-854, vaccine-associated CD4 TCRs also spanned spike.

The TCR was taken from an adult in good health. This chain joins TRBV9 and TRBJ2-1, with 7 nucleotides matching TRBD2. Here the sequenced sample was peripheral blood, taken on day 0 of AZD1222 vaccination. The CDR3 loop reads CASSVATGGSSYNEQFF. The CDR3 DNA reads TGTGCCAGCAGCGTAGCTACGGGGGGTAGCTCCTACAATGAGCAGTTCTTC. Variable domain in full (rest from reference TRBV9 and TRBJ2-1): DSGVTQTPKHLITATGQRVTLRCSPRSGDLSVYWYQQSLDQGLQFLIQYYNGEERAKGNILERFSAQQFPDLHSELNLSSLELGDSALYFCASSVATGGSSYNEQFFGPGTRLTVL.